This is a list of T cell receptor beta chains from one sample in a study of shared clonotypes between healthy human individuals. Measured with immunoSEQ multiplex PCR; TCRdb has only the in-frame clones, and not every one. The top ten hold 0.39% of the sample, which has more than 2,000,000 clones, more than 80% seen once. The sequenced sample was naive CD4+ T cells from PBMCs. These receptors all stem from a man between 18 and 29 years old in good health. Some clones in this sample may be carry-over from other donors' samples. CDR3s include the opening cysteine and the closing phenylalanine or tryptophan. Each record gives: CDR3 length, V gene, clone size, J gene, D gene, CDR3 DNA, CDR3 protein. The D gene is left open where the match is weak. Clone size is stated in some rows and not others, as once, few, many or a class when expanded.

13	TRBV4-3	NA	TRBJ2-7	TRBD1	TGCGCCAGCAGCCTCCGACAGGGCGACGAGCAGTACTTC	CASSLRQGDEQYF
16	TRBV7-9	NA	TRBJ2-3	NA	TGTGCCAGCAGCTTAGTTAGACAGTATAACACAGATACGCAGTATTTT	CASSLVRQYNTDTQYF
13	TRBV15	once	TRBJ2-7	NA	TGTGCCACCAGCAGAGAAAGGGGATACGAGCAGTACTTC	CATSRERGYEQYF
15	TRBV29-1	NA	TRBJ2-2	NA	TGCAGCGTTATGGTTGTCGGAGCGAACACCGGGGAGCTGTTTTTT	CSVMVVGANTGELFF
11	TRBV20-1	few	TRBJ2-7	NA	TGCAGTGCTAGAAGGGGGTACGAGCAGTACTTC	CSARRGYEQYF
13	TRBV11-2	NA	TRBJ2-1	NA	TGTGCCAGCAGCTTTTATCTTGGCGATGAGCAGTTCTTC	CASSFYLGDEQFF
20	TRBV5-1	NA	TRBJ2-1	TRBD2	TGCGCCAGCAGCATCACCGGGACTAGCGGGAGGGCCGGATATCCCAATGAGCAGTTCTTC	CASSITGTSGRAGYPNEQFF
13	TRBV28	NA	TRBJ1-4	NA	TGTGCCAGCAGTTTTCCGGCGGGGGAAAAACTGTTTTTT	CASSFPAGEKLFF
15	TRBV28	NA	TRBJ2-7	NA	TGTGCCAGCAGTCAAATAGGGGGAATAACGTACGAGCAGTACTTC	CASSQIGGITYEQYF
13	TRBV30	once	TRBJ2-1	TRBD1	TGTGCCTGGAACAGGGGGATAGACAATGAGCAGTTCTTC	CAWNRGIDNEQFF
17	TRBV30	NA	TRBJ2-1	NA	TGTGCCTGGAGTGGCCTGGTCGGGCAGGGGTTTTTGGATGAGCAGTTCTTC	CAWSGLVGQGFLDEQFF
15	TRBV19	NA	TRBJ2-3	NA	TGTGCCAGTAGTATCCGGGGGAGAGACACAGATACGCAGTATTTT	CASSIRGRDTDTQYF
14	TRBV5-1	NA	TRBJ2-7	TRBD1	TGCGCCAGCAGTCTTATAGGGGGCAACTACGAGCAGTACTTC	CASSLIGGNYEQYF
13	TRBV4-1	NA	TRBJ1-6	NA	TGCGCCAGCAGCCAAGATTCGAATTCACCCCTCCACTTT	CASSQDSNSPLHF
14	TRBV15	NA	TRBJ1-1	NA	TGTGCCACCAGCAGAGATGACGGAGTCACTGAAGCTTTCTTT	CATSRDDGVTEAFF
15	TRBV19	NA	TRBJ2-1	TRBD2	TGTGCCAGTAGTATCTTAGCGGGGGGCGGCAATGAGCAGTTCTTC	CASSILAGGGNEQFF
13	TRBV19	NA	TRBJ2-2	TRBD1	TGTGCCAGTAGGGACAGGTCTACCGGGGAGCTGTTTTTT	CASRDRSTGELFF
13	TRBV28	NA	TRBJ2-7	NA	TGTGCCAGCACCCTCAGGGCGGGGTTCGAGCAGTACTTC	CASTLRAGFEQYF
15	TRBV4-1	NA	TRBJ2-7	NA	TGCGCCAGCAGCCAGACCGAATCACGGACCTACGAGCAGTACTTC	CASSQTESRTYEQYF
16	TRBV28	NA	TRBJ1-4	TRBD1	TGTGCCAGCACCCTAGGGACAGGAGTTATAATCGAAAAACTGTTTTTT	CASTLGTGVIIEKLFF
16	TRBV7-2	NA	TRBJ2-7	TRBD2	TGTGCCAGCAGCCTAACTCGACTAGCGGGATATGGGGAGCAGTACTTC	CASSLTRLAGYGEQYF
15	TRBV7-3	NA	TRBJ1-2	NA	TGTGCCAGCAGCTTAAACCGGGGACTCACTCCCGGCTACACCTTC	CASSLNRGLTPGYTF
15	TRBV28	NA	TRBJ1-2	TRBD1	TGTGCCAGCAGTTTATCAGGACAGGGGATCCCTGGCTACACCTTC	CASSLSGQGIPGYTF
15	TRBV6-5	NA	TRBJ1-4	NA	TGTGCCAGTCGACCTTATGGGCTTGGGAATGAAAAACTGTTTTTT	CASRPYGLGNEKLFF
11	TRBV30	NA	TRBJ2-5	NA	TGTGCCTGGACGTCCCTGGGGACCCAGTACTTC	CAWTSLGTQYF
15	TRBV6-6	few	TRBJ2-1	TRBD2	TGTGCCAGCAGGGGAAGGACTAGCGGGAGGGGTGAGCAGTTCTTC	CASRGRTSGRGEQFF
16	TRBV5-1	NA	TRBJ2-2	TRBD1	TGCGCCAGCAGTAAGGGGACAGCGGATGACACCGGGGAGCTGTTTTTT	CASSKGTADDTGELFF
18	TRBV27	NA	TRBJ1-2	TRBD1	TGTGCCAGCAGTTGGTCGATCCGAGCAACAGGGGGCTATGGGGGCTACACCTTC	CASSWSIRATGGYGGYTF
13	TRBV5-3	once	TRBJ1-2	NA	TGTGCCAGAAAGCTTGGCGGCCCCTATGGCTACACCTTC	CARKLGGPYGYTF
15	TRBV28	NA	TRBJ2-5	NA	TGTGCCAGCAGTTTAAAATCTGGGGACCAAGAGACCCAGTACTTC	CASSLKSGDQETQYF
13	TRBV6-5	NA	TRBJ1-2	NA	TGTGCCAGCAGTTACACACGGGACTCTCAATCCGGCTTC	CASSYTRDSQSGF